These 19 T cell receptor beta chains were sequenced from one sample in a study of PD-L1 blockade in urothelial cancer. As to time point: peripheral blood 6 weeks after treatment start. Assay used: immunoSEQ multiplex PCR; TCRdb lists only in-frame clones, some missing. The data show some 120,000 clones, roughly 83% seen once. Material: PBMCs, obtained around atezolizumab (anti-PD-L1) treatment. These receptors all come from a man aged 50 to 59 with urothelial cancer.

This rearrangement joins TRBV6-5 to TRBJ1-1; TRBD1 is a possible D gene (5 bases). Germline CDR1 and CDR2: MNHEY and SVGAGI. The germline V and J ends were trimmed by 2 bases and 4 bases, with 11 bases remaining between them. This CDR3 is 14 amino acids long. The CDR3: CASSYGAASTEAFF. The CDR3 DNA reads TGTGCCAGCAGTTACGGGGCCGCCAGCACTGAAGCTTTCTTT.

CDR3 sequence reads: CASSEQVLYNEQFF. As DNA, the CDR3 is TGTGCCAGCAGCGAACAGGTGCTTTACAATGAGCAGTTCTTC. The chain is built from TRBV7-9 and TRBJ2-1, with a possible D match to TRBD1 (5 bases). The CDR3 loop spans 14 amino acids. V was clipped by 5 bases and J by 4 bases, with 12 bases between them. Germline CDR1 is SEHNR and CDR2 is FQNEAQ (reference sequence).

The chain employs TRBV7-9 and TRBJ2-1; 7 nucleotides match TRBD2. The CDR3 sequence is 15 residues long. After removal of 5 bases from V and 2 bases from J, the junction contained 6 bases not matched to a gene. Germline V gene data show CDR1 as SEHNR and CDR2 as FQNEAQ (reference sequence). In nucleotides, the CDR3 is TGTGCCAGCAGCAAAGCGGGGTTAACCTACAATGAGCAGTTCTTC. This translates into CASSKAGLTYNEQFF. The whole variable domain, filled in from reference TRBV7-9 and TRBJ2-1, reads DTGVSQNPRHKITKRGQNVTFRCDPISEHNRLYWYRQTLGQGPEFLTYFQNEAQLEKSRLLSDRFSAERPKGSFSTLEIQRTEQGDSAMYLCASSKAGLTYNEQFFGPGTRLTVL.

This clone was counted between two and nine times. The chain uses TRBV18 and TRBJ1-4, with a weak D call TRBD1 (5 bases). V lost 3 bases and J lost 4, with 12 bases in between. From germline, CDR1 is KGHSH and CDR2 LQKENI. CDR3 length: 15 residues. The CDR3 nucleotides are TGTGCCAGCTCACCTCAGGGCGGTTTTAATGAAAAACTGTTTTTT. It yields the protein CASSPQGGFNEKLFF.

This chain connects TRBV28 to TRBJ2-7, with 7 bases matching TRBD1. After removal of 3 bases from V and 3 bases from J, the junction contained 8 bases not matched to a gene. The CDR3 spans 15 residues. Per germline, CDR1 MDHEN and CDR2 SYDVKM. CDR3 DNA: TGTGCCAGCAGTTTCCAATCGACAGGGATCTACGAGCAGTACTTC. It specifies CASSFQSTGIYEQYF.

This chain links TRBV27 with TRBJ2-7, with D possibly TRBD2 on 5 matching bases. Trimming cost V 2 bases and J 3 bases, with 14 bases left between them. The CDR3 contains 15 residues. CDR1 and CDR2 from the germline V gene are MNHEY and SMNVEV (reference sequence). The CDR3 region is CASSLDRTLFYEQYF. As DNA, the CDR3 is TGTGCCAGCAGTTTAGACCGGACTTTATTCTACGAGCAGTACTTC.

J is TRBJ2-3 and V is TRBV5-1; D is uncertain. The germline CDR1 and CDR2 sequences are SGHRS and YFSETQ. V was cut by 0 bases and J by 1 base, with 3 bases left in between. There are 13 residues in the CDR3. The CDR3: CASSLAGTDTQYF. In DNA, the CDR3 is TGCGCCAGCAGCTTGGCCGGCACAGATACGCAGTATTTT.

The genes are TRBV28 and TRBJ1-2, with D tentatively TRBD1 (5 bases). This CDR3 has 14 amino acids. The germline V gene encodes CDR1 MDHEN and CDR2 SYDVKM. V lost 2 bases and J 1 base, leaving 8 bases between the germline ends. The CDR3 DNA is TGTGCCAGCAGTTTAGGCGACAGTAACTATGGCTACACCTTC. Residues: CASSLGDSNYGYTF.

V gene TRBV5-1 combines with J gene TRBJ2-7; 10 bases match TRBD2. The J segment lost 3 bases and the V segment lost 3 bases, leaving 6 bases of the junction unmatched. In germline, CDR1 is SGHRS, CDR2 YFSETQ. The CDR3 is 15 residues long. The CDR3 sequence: CASSSTAGGNYEQYF. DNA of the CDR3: TGCGCCAGCAGCTCCACAGCGGGAGGGAACTACGAGCAGTACTTC. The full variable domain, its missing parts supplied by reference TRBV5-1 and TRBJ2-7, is KAGVTQTPRYLIKTRGQQVTLSCSPISGHRSVSWYQQTPGQGLQFLFEYFSETQRNKGNFPGRFSGRQFSNSRSEMNVSTLELGDSALYLCASSSTAGGNYEQYFGPGTRLTVT.

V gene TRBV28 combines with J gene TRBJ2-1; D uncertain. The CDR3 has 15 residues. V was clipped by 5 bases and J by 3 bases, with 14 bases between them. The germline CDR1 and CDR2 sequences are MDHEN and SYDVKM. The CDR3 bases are TGTGCCAGCAGTCCACCAGGTTATTTCTACAATGAGCAGTTCTTC. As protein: CASSPPGYFYNEQFF.

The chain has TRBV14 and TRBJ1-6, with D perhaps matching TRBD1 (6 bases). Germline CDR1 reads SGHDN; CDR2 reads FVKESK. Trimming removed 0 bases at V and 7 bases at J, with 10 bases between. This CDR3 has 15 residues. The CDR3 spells CASSQDLQGNSPLHF. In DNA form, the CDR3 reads TGTGCCAGCAGCCAAGATTTGCAGGGGAATTCACCCCTCCACTTT.

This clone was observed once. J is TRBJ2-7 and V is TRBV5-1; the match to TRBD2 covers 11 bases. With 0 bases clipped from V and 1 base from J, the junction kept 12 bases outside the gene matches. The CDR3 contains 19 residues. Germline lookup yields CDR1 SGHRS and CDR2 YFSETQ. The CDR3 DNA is TGCGCCAGCAGCTTGGGTGTAGCGGGAGGGTTCAGAATGTCCTACGAGCAGTACTTC. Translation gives CASSLGVAGGFRMSYEQYF.

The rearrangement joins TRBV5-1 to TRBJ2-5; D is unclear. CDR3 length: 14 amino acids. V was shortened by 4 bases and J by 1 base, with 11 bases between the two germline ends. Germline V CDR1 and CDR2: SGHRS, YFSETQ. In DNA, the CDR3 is TGCGCCAGCAGCCCCCGGTACGGCCAAGAGACCCAGTACTTC. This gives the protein CASSPRYGQETQYF.

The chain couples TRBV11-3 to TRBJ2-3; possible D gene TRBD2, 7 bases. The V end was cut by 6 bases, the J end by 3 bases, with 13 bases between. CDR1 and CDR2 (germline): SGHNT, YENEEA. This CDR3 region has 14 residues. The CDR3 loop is CASSRRGGTDTQYF. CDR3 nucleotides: TGTGCCAGCAGTAGAAGGGGGGGAACAGATACGCAGTATTTT.

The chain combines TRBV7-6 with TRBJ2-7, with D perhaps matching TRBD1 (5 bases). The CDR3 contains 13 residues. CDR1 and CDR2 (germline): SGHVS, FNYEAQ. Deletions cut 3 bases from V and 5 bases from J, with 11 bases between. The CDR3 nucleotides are TGTGCCAGCAGCTTCAGGGCGGACCACGAGCAGTACTTC. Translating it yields CASSFRADHEQYF.

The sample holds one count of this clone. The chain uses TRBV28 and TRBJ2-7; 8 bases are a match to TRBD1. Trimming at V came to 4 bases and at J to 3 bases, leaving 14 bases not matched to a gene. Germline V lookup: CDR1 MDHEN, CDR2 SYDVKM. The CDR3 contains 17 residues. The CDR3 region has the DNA TGTGCCAGCAGTTCGAACGCCGGGACAGGTCGTCTCTACGAGCAGTACTTC. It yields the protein CASSSNAGTGRLYEQYF.

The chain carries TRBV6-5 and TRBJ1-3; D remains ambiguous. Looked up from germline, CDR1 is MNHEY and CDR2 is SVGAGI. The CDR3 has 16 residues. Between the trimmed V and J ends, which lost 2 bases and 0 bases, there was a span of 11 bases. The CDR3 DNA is TGTGCCAGCAGTTACCCCTTTTTTATCTCTGGAAACACCATATATTTT. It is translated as CASSYPFFISGNTIYF.

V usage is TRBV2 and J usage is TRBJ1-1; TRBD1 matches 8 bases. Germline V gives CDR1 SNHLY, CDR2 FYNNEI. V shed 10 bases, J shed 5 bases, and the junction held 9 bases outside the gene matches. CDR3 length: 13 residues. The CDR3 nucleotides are TGTGCCAACCTGGGACAGGAGAAAACTGAAGCTTTCTTT. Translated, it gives CANLGQEKTEAFF.

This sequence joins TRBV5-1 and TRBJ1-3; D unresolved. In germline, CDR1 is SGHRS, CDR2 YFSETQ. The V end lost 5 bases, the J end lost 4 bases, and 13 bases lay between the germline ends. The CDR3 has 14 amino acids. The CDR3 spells CASSRASSGNTIYF. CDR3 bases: TGCGCCAGCAGTCGAGCAAGTTCCGGAAACACCATATATTTT.